A selection of T cell receptor beta chains follows, all from one sample in a study of blood T cell repertoires in COVID-19. TCRdb's table, derived via immunoSEQ multiplex PCR, lists solely in-frame clones and lacks some. The sample lists 150,000 to 200,000 clones; around 89% were seen once. Sequencing used peripheral blood. These receptors were taken from a man younger than 35 who had recovered from COVID-19. Each CDR3 is given with its conserved first and last residue. D genes are given only for firm matches. The size of a clone is reported for some rows only, either as once, few or many, or as a class for expanded clones.

TRBV7-9	.	few	TRBJ1-2	TGTGCCAGCAGCTTATTTACCGGGGAGGGCTACACCTTC	CASSLFTGEGYTF
TRBV4-3	.	.	TRBJ2-3	TGCGCCAGCAGCCAAGGAGGCAGGGGCACAGATACGCAGTATTTT	CASSQGGRGTDTQYF
TRBV11-2	.	.	TRBJ1-5	TGTGCCAGCAGCGCAGGGTTGCGTCAGCCCCAGCATTTT	CASSAGLRQPQHF
TRBV7-9	TRBD1	.	TRBJ2-3	TGTGCCAGCAGCTTAACGCAGGGGGCAGATACGCAGTATTTT	CASSLTQGADTQYF
TRBV19	.	.	TRBJ1-5	TGTGCCAGTAGGACAGATTACCAGCCCCAGCATTTT	CASRTDYQPQHF
TRBV28	TRBD1	.	TRBJ1-1	TGTGCCAGCAGTTTCGGACAGGCAGAAGCTTTCTTT	CASSFGQAEAFF
TRBV10-3	.	.	TRBJ1-3	TGTGCCATCAGTGAGCCCCCTGGCAGGCAAACTGGAAACACCATATATTTT	CAISEPPGRQTGNTIYF
TRBV5-1	TRBD2	.	TRBJ2-1	TGCGCCAGCGGGACTAGCGGGAGACACAACAATGAGCAGTTCTTC	CASGTSGRHNNEQFF
TRBV5-6	.	.	TRBJ1-1	TGTGCCAGCAGCTTCCGGGGAGGGTCAGGCTTGAACACTGAAGCTTTCTTT	CASSFRGGSGLNTEAFF
TRBV28	.	.	TRBJ1-1	TGTGCCAGCAGCCGGACAGCTAGCCCTGAAGCTTTCTTT	CASSRTASPEAFF
TRBV27	.	.	TRBJ2-7	TGTGCCAGCAGTTTGAACAGGGACTACGAGCAGTACTTC	CASSLNRDYEQYF
TRBV25-1	TRBD1	.	TRBJ2-2	TGTGCCAGCAGCGCTAGTTCAGGGGGCGCGGGGACCGGGGAGCTGTTTTTT	CASSASSGGAGTGELFF
TRBV18	.	once	TRBJ1-1	TGTGCCAGCTCACCACCGTCATTTAACACTGAAGCTTTCTTT	CASSPPSFNTEAFF
TRBV6-2/TRBV6-3	TRBD2	.	TRBJ2-2	TGTGCCAGCAGTTACGGACTAGCGGGAGCGTATGGCGGGGAGCTGTTTTTT	CASSYGLAGAYGGELFF
TRBV4-2	.	.	TRBJ1-2	TGTGCCAGCAGCCAAGTCACGGGACTTTATGGCTACACCTTC	CASSQVTGLYGYTF
TRBV28	TRBD1	.	TRBJ1-5	TGTGCCACCGTCCGGGACAGGGGGCTCGGGCAGCCCCAGCATTTT	CATVRDRGLGQPQHF
TRBV6-1	TRBD1	.	TRBJ2-1	TGTGCCAGCAGTGAAGCGTGGACAGGGAGGAATGAGCAGTTCTTC	CASSEAWTGRNEQFF
TRBV14	.	once	TRBJ2-4	TGTGCCAGCAGCCAGGCGAGTCCAGGCATTCAGTACTTC	CASSQASPGIQYF
TRBV10-2	.	.	TRBJ2-3	TGCGCCAGCAACCCCCAGGGGCCCACAGATACGCAGTATTTT	CASNPQGPTDTQYF
TRBV7-2	TRBD1	.	TRBJ2-7	TGTGCCAGCAGCTATGACAGGGGATACTCCTACGAGCAGTACTTC	CASSYDRGYSYEQYF
TRBV7-2	TRBD1	once	TRBJ2-7	TGTGCCAGCACCGGACAGGGTGGGCAACGGCAGTACTTC	CASTGQGGQRQYF
TRBV11-2	.	.	TRBJ1-6	TGTGCCAGCAGCTCCCCGGGGGAGACTAATTCACCCCTCCACTTT	CASSSPGETNSPLHF
TRBV5-4	TRBD2	.	TRBJ2-7	TGTGCCAGCAGCCGCGGGGGGGGGATAAGGGAGCAGTACTTC	CASSRGGGIREQYF
TRBV11-2	TRBD1	few	TRBJ2-2	TGTGCCAGCAGCTTAGAAGCGTACAGGGGGCCTGTCGGGGAGCTGTTTTTT	CASSLEAYRGPVGELFF
TRBV3-1/TRBV3-2	TRBD2	.	TRBJ2-5	TGTGCCAGCAGCCCAGGACTAGCGGGGGGGGAGACCCAGTACTTC	CASSPGLAGGETQYF
TRBV7-2	TRBD1	.	TRBJ1-1	TGTGCCAGCAGCTTTACGACAGGGGGATCTGAAGCTTTCTTT	CASSFTTGGSEAFF
TRBV7-8	TRBD2	.	TRBJ2-1	TGTGCCAGCAGCCCTCTAGCGGGAGCTTACAATGAGCAGTTCTTC	CASSPLAGAYNEQFF
TRBV29-1	TRBD2	once	TRBJ2-7	TGCAGCGTTGATTTTCCTAGCGGGCACGAGCAGTACTTC	CSVDFPSGHEQYF
TRBV6-5	.	.	TRBJ2-3	TGTGCCAGCAGTTACTATGCGGATAGCACAGATACGCAGTATTTT	CASSYYADSTDTQYF
TRBV9	.	.	TRBJ1-3	TGTGCCAGCAGCTCAGGGGCTAGAACTGGAAACACCATATATTTT	CASSSGARTGNTIYF
TRBV4-2	TRBD1	.	TRBJ2-1	TGTGCCAGCAGCCACAACATAGGACAGGCCCGAGGTGGGAGTGAGCAGTTCTTC	CASSHNIGQARGGSEQFF
TRBV5-4	TRBD1	once	TRBJ2-7	TGTGCCAGCAGCTTCGGGACAGTTCTACTCTACGAGCAGTACTTC	CASSFGTVLLYEQYF
TRBV5-1	TRBD1	.	TRBJ2-7	TGCGCCAGCAGCCGAGGGACAGGGAAAGTTCAAGCCTACGAGCAGTACTTC	CASSRGTGKVQAYEQYF
TRBV6-2/TRBV6-3	TRBD1	.	TRBJ1-5	TGTGCCAGCAGTTACTCGACTACAGGGGGCCAGCATTTT	CASSYSTTGGQHF
TRBV18	TRBD2	once	TRBJ2-2	TGTGCCAGCTCACGCGATCCGGGACTAGCGTTCGCCGGGGAGCTGTTTTTT	CASSRDPGLAFAGELFF
TRBV12-5	TRBD1	.	TRBJ1-1	TGTGCTAGTGCAACAGGGGGAGTAAACACTGAAGCTTTCTTT	CASATGGVNTEAFF
TRBV5-4	TRBD1	.	TRBJ2-5	TGTGCCAGCAGCTTAGACGTACAGGGGAAGACCCAGTACTTC	CASSLDVQGKTQYF
TRBV28	.	.	TRBJ1-2	TGTGCCAGCAGTTCCCAGGGTCCGGACTATGGCTACACCTTC	CASSSQGPDYGYTF
TRBV7-9	.	.	TRBJ2-7	TGTGCCAGCAGCAGTACTAGCTCTTACAGCTCCTACGAGCAGTACTTC	CASSSTSSYSSYEQYF
TRBV24-1	.	.	TRBJ2-1	TGTGCCGCCCCTCCCTTAGGGGACAATGAGCAGTTCTTC	CAAPPLGDNEQFF
TRBV9	.	.	TRBJ1-3	TGTGCCAGCAGTCCGACGGGGATGAATGGAAACACCATATATTTT	CASSPTGMNGNTIYF
TRBV9	.	.	TRBJ2-5	TGTGCCAGCAGCCCTTACGGAACCAGCGGGACCCAGTACTTC	CASSPYGTSGTQYF
TRBV12-5	.	.	TRBJ1-1	TGTGCTAGTGGAGGGGTGGACACTGAAGCTTTCTTT	CASGGVDTEAFF
TRBV9	.	.	TRBJ1-4	TGTGCCAGCAGCGTAACCCCCTCCAGGGAAGAAAAACTGTTTTTT	CASSVTPSREEKLFF
TRBV5-4	TRBD1	.	TRBJ1-1	TGTGCCAGCAGCTGGGGGACAGGGGTAGAAGCTTTCTTT	CASSWGTGVEAFF
TRBV24-1	.	.	TRBJ2-2	TGTGCCACCAGTGACCCCATAGTGAACACCGGGGAGCTGTTTTTT	CATSDPIVNTGELFF